The 10 T cell receptor beta chains reported below all come from one sample, sequenced in a study of T cells in localized non-small cell lung cancer. TCRdb's table, derived via immunoSEQ multiplex PCR, lists solely in-frame clones and lacks some. The repertoire holds around 24,000 clones, with about 90% as singletons. The input for sequencing was peripheral blood, taken before any cancer treatment. These receptors came from a male donor at least 60 years old with stage I squamous cell lung carcinoma.

The sample holds a few counts of this clone. This sequence joins TRBV19 and TRBJ2-3; maybe TRBD1 (6 bases). CDR3 size: 17 residues. Germline loops: CDR1 LNHDA, CDR2 SQIVND (reference sequence). Trimming left V 2 bases short and J 1 base short, with 16 bases between. The CDR3 DNA reads as TGTGCCAGTAGTATATCCCTGGGGGCGGTCGGCACAGATACGCAGTATTTT. As protein: CASSISLGAVGTDTQYF.

The chain is built from TRBV7-9 and TRBJ2-5, with a possible D match to TRBD2 (5 bases). The V and J ends lost 2 bases and 7 bases respectively, with 11 bases between them. Germline V CDR1 and CDR2: SEHNR, FQNEAQ (reference sequence). This CDR3 has 13 amino acids. The CDR3 DNA is TGTGCCAGCAGCTTAACACTCGGAGGGACCCAGTACTTC. Encoded protein: CASSLTLGGTQYF.

In this sample, this clone turned up once. At one end the junction does not follow the germline gene, possibly because of a read error. V gene TRBV18 combines with J gene TRBJ1-2; 9 bases map to TRBD1. Germline V lookup: CDR1 KGHSH, CDR2 LQKENI. The length of the CDR3 is 11 residues. CDR3 residues: CASSPGDRAAF. The CDR3 DNA reads TGTGCCAGCTCACCAGGGGACAGGGCCGCCTTC.

This clone was seen a handful of times. Written as DNA, the CDR3 is TGTGCCATCAGCAATAATGAAAAACTGTTTTTT. This sequence encodes CAISNNEKLFF. The rearrangement joins TRBV10-3 to TRBJ1-4; no firm D call. The CDR3 sequence is 11 residues long. With 6 bases removed from V and 4 bases from J, the gap between germline ends came to 3 bases. Germline V gene sequence: CDR1 ENHRY, CDR2 SYGVKD.

V gene TRBV14 combines with J gene TRBJ1-2; 9 positions agree with TRBD1. The CDR3 totals 15 residues. With 4 bases clipped from V and 9 bases from J, the junction kept 12 bases outside the gene matches. The germline gives CDR1 SGHDN, CDR2 FVKESK. The CDR3 nucleotides are TGTGCCAGCAGCCTCCGGGACAGGGTAATAAGTAGCTACACCTTC. Residues: CASSLRDRVISSYTF.

The genes are TRBV19 and TRBJ2-1, with D possibly TRBD1 on 5 matching bases. Germline CDR1 reads LNHDA; CDR2 reads SQIVND (reference sequence). Between the trimmed V and J ends, which lost 5 bases and 4 bases, there was a span of 12 bases. This CDR3 has 14 residues. CDR3: CASSVDRLYNEQFF. CDR3 nucleotides: TGTGCCAGTAGTGTTGACAGATTGTACAATGAGCAGTTCTTC.

The J gene is TRBJ2-7, the V gene TRBV11-3; D unclear. The CDR3 spans 12 residues. The V and J ends lost 3 bases and 3 bases respectively, with 6 bases between them. The germline gives CDR1 SGHNT, CDR2 YENEEA. The CDR3: CASSFNGYEQYF. The CDR3 coding sequence is TGTGCCAGCAGCTTTAACGGCTACGAGCAGTACTTC. The variable domain in full, with the rest retrieved from reference TRBV11-3 and TRBJ2-7, is EAGVVQSPRYKIIEKKQPVAFWCNPISGHNTLYWYLQNLGQGPELLIRYENEEAVDDSQLPKDRFSAERLKGVDSTLKIQPAELGDSAVYLCASSFNGYEQYFGPGTRLTVT.

V is TRBV10-2 and J is TRBJ1-6, with D perhaps matching TRBD1 (6 bases). The germline V and J ends were trimmed by 7 bases and 5 bases, with 15 bases remaining between them. Germline CDR1 reads WSHSY; CDR2 reads SAAADI. The CDR3 is made up of 15 amino acids. The CDR3 loop is CASKGQSVDNSPLHF. Written as DNA, the CDR3 is TGCGCCAGCAAAGGACAGTCTGTCGATAATTCACCCCTCCACTTT.

The CDR3 DNA reads as TGCGCCAGCAGCGTCACTAGCGGGGGGGCCGGGGCCAAAAACATTCAGTACTTC. Translation: CASSVTSGGAGAKNIQYF. The chain employs TRBV5-1 and TRBJ2-4; TRBD2 aligns across 13 bases. Germline V gene sequence: CDR1 SGHRS, CDR2 YFSETQ. CDR3 length equals 18 residues. V was pared by 4 bases and J by 1 base, with 8 bases of the junction left unmatched. Full variable domain (outside the CDR3, taken from reference TRBV5-1 and TRBJ2-4): KAGVTQTPRYLIKTRGQQVTLSCSPISGHRSVSWYQQTPGQGLQFLFEYFSETQRNKGNFPGRFSGRQFSNSRSEMNVSTLELGDSALYLCASSVTSGGAGAKNIQYFGAGTRLSVL.

V gene TRBV10-1 combines with J gene TRBJ2-7; 9 nucleotides line up with TRBD1. This CDR3 has 15 residues. V shed 0 bases and J 3 bases; nucleotides not matched to a gene: 3. The V gene's germline CDR1 is WNHNN and CDR2 SYGVQD (reference sequence). The CDR3: CASSESGTGFYEQYF. DNA for the CDR3: TGCGCCAGCAGTGAGTCCGGGACAGGGTTCTACGAGCAGTACTTC.